Given below is one T cell receptor (beta chain) in context. Its antigen remains unknown. The data originate from a study of OX40 agonist ivuxolimab in advanced cancers. General study results and limits: CD4+ and CD8+ T cells in blood underwent clonal expansion by week 6 at 0.1 to 3.0 mg/kg. Those patients achieving a partial response at 0.1-3.0 mg/kg showed among the lowest clonal expansion.

Profiling relied on immunoSEQ multiplex PCR, and the TCRdb table lists in-frame clones only, not all of them. This sample has tens of thousands of clones, with about 87% found just once. CDR3 length: 14 residues. Germline V gene sequence: CDR1 SGHTA, CDR2 FQGNSA. V was clipped by 6 bases and J by 8 bases; unmatched bases: 10. This sequence was found in an adult with an advanced solid tumor such as melanoma, head and neck, liver or kidney cancer. The specimen was CD4+ or CD8+ T cells sorted from blood, collected in a trial of the OX40 agonist ivuxolimab. The chain joins TRBV7-2 to TRBJ1-2, with 9 bases identical to TRBD1. CDR3 residues: CASRKTRQGEGYTF. CDR3 DNA: TGTGCCAGCAGGAAAACCCGACAGGGGGAGGGCTACACCTTC.